This T cell receptor (beta chain) was recorded in a study of CXCR3-negative and CXCR3-positive naive CD8 T cells. Study-wide background: Each library held about 1.5 +/- 0.3 million TRB reads, 120 million to 150 million in total.

Of note for this clonotype: Its antigen is still unknown.

Libraries were UMI-labeled 5' RACE TRB cDNA. TCRdb reanalyzed the 5' RACE reads and collapses them to one entry per CDR3 protein, without DNA. This sample lists about 62,000 distinct CDR3 sequences; its ten largest clones have more than 4%. The CDR3 loop spans 11 amino acids. Looked up from germline, CDR1 is DFQATT and CDR2 is SNEGSKA (reference sequence). Whole-study findings and limits: A higher hydrophobicity marked the TRB CDR3s of CXCR3-positive naive cells versus CXCR3-negative naive cells. Both naive subsets carried similar amounts of surface CD5, so TCR strength was inferred from TRB CDR3 properties.

Sorting was done in triplicate for each CD8+ T cell subset (around 300,000 cells each). Sequencing input: naive CXCR3- CD8+ T cells from blood. Subset described: CD45RO-CCR7+CD27+CD95- naive CD8+ T cells lacking CXCR3 (TNR3-). V usage is TRBV20-1 and J usage is TRBJ1-1. The TCR sequence derives from a human donor in good health. Some clones in this sample may be carry-over from other donors' samples. CDR3 sequence: CSARTLLEAFF.